The source of this TCR beta chain is a study of shared clonotypes between healthy human individuals. This CDR3 contains 15 residues. The V gene lost 1 base and the J gene lost 1 base, with 8 bases spanning the gap. From germline, CDR1 is SGHRS and CDR2 YFSETQ. Concerning this clone itself: Its antigen is as yet unknown.

The method was immunoSEQ multiplex PCR; TCRdb's version includes in-frame clones alone and lacks a portion of them. The top ten hold 1.8% of the sample, which has almost 750,000 clones, around 77% seen once. Study results and caveats: Incompleteness in sorted-subset sequencing, despite large depth, was shown by rarefaction.

Sequencing was done on a sample of memory CD4+ T cells sorted from blood. Stated subset: CD45RA-negative fraction. The genes are TRBV5-1 and TRBJ2-2; D call uncertain. This TCR came from a woman aged 25 to 39 in good health. The chain's CDR3 is CASSLSQVNTGELFF. CDR3 nucleotides: TGCGCCAGCAGCTTGTCCCAGGTGAACACCGGGGAGCTGTTTTTT.